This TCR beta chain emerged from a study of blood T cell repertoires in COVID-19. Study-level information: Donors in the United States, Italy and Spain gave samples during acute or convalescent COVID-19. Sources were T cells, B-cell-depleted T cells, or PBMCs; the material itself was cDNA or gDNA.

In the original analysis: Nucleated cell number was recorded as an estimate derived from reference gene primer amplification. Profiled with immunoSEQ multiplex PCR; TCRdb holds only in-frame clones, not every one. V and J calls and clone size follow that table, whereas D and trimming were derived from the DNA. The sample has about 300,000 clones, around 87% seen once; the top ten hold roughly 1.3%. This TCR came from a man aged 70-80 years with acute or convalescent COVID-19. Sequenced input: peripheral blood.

CDR3 in amino acids: CASSLAGGRTEAFF. The CDR3 region has the DNA TGTGCCAGCAGCCTGGCAGGGGGTAGGACTGAAGCTTTCTTT. J is TRBJ1-1 and V is TRBV6-2 or TRBV6-3; 7 bases match TRBD1. V lost 6 bases, J lost 5 bases, and 9 bases stayed unmatched. The CDR3 spans 14 residues. Germline V CDR1 and CDR2: MNHEY, SVGEGT.